These 7 T cell receptor beta chains originate from one sample sequenced in a study of monozygotic twins with cystic fibrosis. Libraries were prepared by immunoSEQ multiplex PCR; TCRdb keeps only in-frame clonotypes and omits some of them. The sample contains over 25,000 clones, about 96% of which appear only once. Material for sequencing was blood. The receptor set was obtained from a girl aged 2-10 years with cystic fibrosis.

CDR3 protein: CASGRAQETQYF. The CDR3 bases are TGTGCCAGCGGGAGGGCCCAAGAGACCCAGTACTTC. This chain connects TRBV14 to TRBJ2-5; 7 bases fit TRBD2. The V gene end was trimmed by 8 bases and the J gene end by 1 base; junction bases not matched to a gene: 1. The CDR3 consists of 12 residues. Germline CDR1 reads SGHDN; CDR2 reads FVKESK.

The chain links TRBV9 to TRBJ2-2, with a tentative D call TRBD2 (5 bases). The V gene's germline CDR1 is SGDLS and CDR2 YYNGEE. This CDR3 has 17 amino acids. Between the trimmed V and J ends, which lost 3 bases and 2 bases, there was a span of 17 bases. CDR3 residues: CASSAPSRGPNTGELFF. CDR3 in DNA: TGTGCCAGCAGCGCTCCCTCTCGGGGTCCTAACACCGGGGAGCTGTTTTTT.

The V and J genes are TRBV29-1 and TRBJ2-5, with 7 bases identical to TRBD1. J gave up 2 bases and V 0 bases, and 15 bases lay outside the gene matches. This CDR3 has 18 residues. CDR1 and CDR2 (germline): SQVTM, ANQGSEA. The CDR3, as DNA: TGCAGCGTTGAAGATGCCCACAGGGGCGTGGGATTACAAGAGACCCAGTACTTC. Amino acids: CSVEDAHRGVGLQETQYF.

This chain joins TRBV5-6 and TRBJ2-7, with 7 bases fitting TRBD1. J lost 6 bases, V lost 6 bases, and 9 bases had no gene match. The CDR3 is 13 residues long. CDR1 SGHDT and CDR2 YYEEEE come from the germline V gene. The CDR3 region is CASTGTDQREQYF. CDR3 in DNA: TGTGCCAGCACCGGGACAGATCAACGCGAGCAGTACTTC.

The rearrangement links TRBV12-5 to TRBJ1-1; D is uncertain. CDR1 LGHNT and CDR2 FRNRAP come from the germline V gene. The CDR3 length is 14 residues. V was pared by 1 base and J by 6 bases, with 12 bases between. In nucleotides, the CDR3 is TGTGCTAGTGGTTTGGGGACCGGGGTTCCTGAAGCTTTCTTT. Translating gives CASGLGTGVPEAFF.

The chain combines TRBV7-8 with TRBJ1-1; D unclear. This CDR3 contains 14 residues. V was pared by 1 base and J by 6 bases, with 12 bases between. Germline CDR1 and CDR2: SGHVS and FQNEAQ. CDR3 DNA sequence: TGTGCCAGCAGCTTAGTGGAAGGACTGCCTGAAGCTTTCTTT. Translated, it gives CASSLVEGLPEAFF.

The V gene is TRBV5-1, the J gene TRBJ2-3; TRBD2 is a possible D gene (7 bases). This CDR3 is built from 15 residues. CDR1 SGHRS and CDR2 YFSETQ come from the germline V gene. The V gene lost 4 bases and the J gene lost 5 bases, with 17 bases spanning the gap. CDR3 in amino acids: CASSPLGGPGDTQYF. The CDR3 region has the DNA TGCGCCAGCAGCCCCCTGGGGGGGCCGGGAGATACGCAGTATTTT.